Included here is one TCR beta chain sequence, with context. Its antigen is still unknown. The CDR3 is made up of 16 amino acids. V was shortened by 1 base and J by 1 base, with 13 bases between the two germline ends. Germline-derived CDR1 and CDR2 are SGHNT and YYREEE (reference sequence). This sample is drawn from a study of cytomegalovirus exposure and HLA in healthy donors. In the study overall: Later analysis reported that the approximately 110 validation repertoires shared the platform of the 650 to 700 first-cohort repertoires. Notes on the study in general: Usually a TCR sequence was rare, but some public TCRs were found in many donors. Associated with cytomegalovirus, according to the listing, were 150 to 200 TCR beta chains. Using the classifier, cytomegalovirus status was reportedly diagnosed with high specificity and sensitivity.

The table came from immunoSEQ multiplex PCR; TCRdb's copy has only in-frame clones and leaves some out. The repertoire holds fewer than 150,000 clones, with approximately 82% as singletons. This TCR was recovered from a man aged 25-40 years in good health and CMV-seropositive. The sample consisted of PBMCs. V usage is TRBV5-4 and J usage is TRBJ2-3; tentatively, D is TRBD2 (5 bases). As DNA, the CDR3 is TGTGCCAGCAGCTTGAATACATGGGGAGGCACAGATACGCAGTATTTT. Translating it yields CASSLNTWGGTDTQYF.